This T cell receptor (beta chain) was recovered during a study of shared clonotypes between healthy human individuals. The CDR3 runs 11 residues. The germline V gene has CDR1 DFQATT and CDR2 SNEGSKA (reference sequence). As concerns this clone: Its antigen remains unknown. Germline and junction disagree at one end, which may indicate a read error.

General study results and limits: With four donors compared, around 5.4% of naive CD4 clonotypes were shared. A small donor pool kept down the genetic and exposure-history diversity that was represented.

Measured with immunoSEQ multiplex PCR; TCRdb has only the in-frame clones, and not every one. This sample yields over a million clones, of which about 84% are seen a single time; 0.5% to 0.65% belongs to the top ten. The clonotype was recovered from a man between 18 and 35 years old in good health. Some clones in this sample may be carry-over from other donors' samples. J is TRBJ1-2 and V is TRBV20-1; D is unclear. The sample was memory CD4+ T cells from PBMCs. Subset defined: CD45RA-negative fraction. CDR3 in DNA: TGCAGTGCTAGAGTTGGCAGCCCCTTATCATTC. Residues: CSARVGSPLSF.